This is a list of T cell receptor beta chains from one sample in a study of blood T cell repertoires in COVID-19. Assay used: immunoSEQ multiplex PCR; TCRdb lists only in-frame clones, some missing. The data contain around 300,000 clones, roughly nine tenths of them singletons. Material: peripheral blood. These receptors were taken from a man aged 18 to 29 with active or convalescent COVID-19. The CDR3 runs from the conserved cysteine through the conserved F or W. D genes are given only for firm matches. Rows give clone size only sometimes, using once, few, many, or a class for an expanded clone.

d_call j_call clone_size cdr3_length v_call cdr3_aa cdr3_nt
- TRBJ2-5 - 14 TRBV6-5 CASSYATLQETQYF TGTGCCAGCAGTTACGCGACACTCCAAGAGACCCAGTACTTC
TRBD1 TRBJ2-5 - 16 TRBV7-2 CASSLVGQGARETQYF TGTGCCAGCAGCTTAGTAGGACAGGGGGCTAGGGAGACCCAGTACTTC
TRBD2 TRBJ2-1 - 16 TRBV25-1 CASTTAGGFPYNEQFF TGTGCCAGCACCACAGCGGGGGGGTTCCCCTACAATGAGCAGTTCTTC
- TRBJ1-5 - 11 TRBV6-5 CASSFGGAQHF TGTGCCAGCAGTTTCGGGGGGGCCCAGCATTTT
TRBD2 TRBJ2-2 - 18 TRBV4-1 CASSQVSGRADGTGELFF TGCGCCAGCAGCCAAGTTAGCGGGAGGGCCGATGGCACCGGGGAGCTGTTTTTT
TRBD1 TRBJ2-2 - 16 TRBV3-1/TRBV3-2 CASRGRQGRGTGELFF TGTGCCAGCAGGGGAAGACAGGGTCGCGGCACCGGGGAGCTGTTTTTT
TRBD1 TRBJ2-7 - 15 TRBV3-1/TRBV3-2 CASSQVPGQTYEQYF TGTGCCAGCAGCCAAGTACCGGGACAGACCTACGAGCAGTACTTC
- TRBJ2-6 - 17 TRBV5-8 CASRGRGLVFGANVLTF TGTGCCAGCAGAGGACGTGGACTGGTGTTTGGGGCCAACGTCCTGACTTTC
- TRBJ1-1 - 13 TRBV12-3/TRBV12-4 CASSPNTNTEAFF TGTGCCAGCAGTCCCAACACGAACACTGAAGCTTTCTTT
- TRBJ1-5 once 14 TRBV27 CASSPRVSNQPQHF TGTGCCAGCAGTCCACGGGTTAGCAATCAGCCCCAGCATTTT
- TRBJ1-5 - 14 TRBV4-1 CASSQDSGGIAQHF TGCGCCAGCAGCCAAGATTCGGGTGGAATAGCACAGCATTTT
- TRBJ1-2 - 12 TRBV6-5 CASGDSTYGYTF TGTGCCAGCGGCGACAGTACCTATGGCTACACCTTC
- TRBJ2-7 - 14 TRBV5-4 CASSTISFGKEQYF TGTGCCAGCAGCACGATTAGTTTCGGGAAAGAGCAGTACTTC
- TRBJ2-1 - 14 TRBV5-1 CASRGAVSHNEQFF TGCGCCAGCCGGGGGGCAGTATCCCACAATGAGCAGTTCTTC
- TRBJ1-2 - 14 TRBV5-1 CASSLGPDTRSYTF TGCGCCAGCAGCTTGGGTCCGGACACGAGAAGCTACACCTTC
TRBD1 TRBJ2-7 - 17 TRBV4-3 CASSQDPATGISYEQYF TGCGCCAGCAGCCAAGACCCCGCGACAGGGATCTCCTACGAGCAGTACTTC
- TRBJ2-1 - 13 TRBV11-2 CASSHDRNNEQFF TGTGCCAGCAGCCACGACAGAAACAATGAGCAGTTCTTC
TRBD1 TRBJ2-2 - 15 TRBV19 CASSSRQGVTGELFF TGTGCCAGTAGTTCCCGACAGGGGGTCACCGGGGAGCTGTTTTTT
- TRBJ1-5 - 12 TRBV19 CASSIIRQPQHF TGTGCCAGTAGTATAATCCGTCAGCCCCAGCATTTT
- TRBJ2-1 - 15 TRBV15 CATSRVAGPYNEQFF TGTGCCACCAGCAGAGTGGCGGGGCCTTACAATGAGCAGTTCTTC
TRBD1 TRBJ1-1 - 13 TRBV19 CASSRTGGTEAFF TGTGCCAGTAGTAGGACAGGGGGGACTGAAGCTTTCTTT
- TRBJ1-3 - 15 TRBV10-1 CASSESRASGNTIYF TGCGCCAGCAGTGAGTCGCGGGCATCTGGAAACACCATATATTTT
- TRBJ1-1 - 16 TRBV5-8 CASSLGRVARSTEAFF TGTGCCAGCAGCTTGGGCAGGGTGGCGAGAAGCACTGAAGCTTTCTTT
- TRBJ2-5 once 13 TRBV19 CASSGSLGETQYF TGTGCCAGTAGCGGGAGCTTGGGAGAGACCCAGTACTTC
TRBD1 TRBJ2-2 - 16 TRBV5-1 CASSPEPTGLTGELFF TGCGCCAGCAGCCCTGAACCGACAGGGCTCACCGGGGAGCTGTTTTTT
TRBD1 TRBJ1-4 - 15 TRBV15 CATSSARGPNEKLFF TGTGCCACCAGCAGTGCCAGGGGGCCTAATGAAAAACTGTTTTTT
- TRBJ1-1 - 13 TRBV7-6 CASSKAMNTEAFF TGTGCCAGCAGCAAAGCCATGAACACTGAAGCTTTCTTT
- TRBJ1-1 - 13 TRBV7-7 CASSQGPNTEAFF TGTGCCAGCAGCCAGGGCCCTAACACTGAAGCTTTCTTT
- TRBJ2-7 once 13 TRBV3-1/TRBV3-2 CASSRTRGYEQYF TGTGCCAGCAGCAGGACACGGGGGTACGAGCAGTACTTC
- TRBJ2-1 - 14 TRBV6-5 CASSYSRLDNEQFF TGTGCCAGCAGTTACTCGCGGTTAGACAATGAGCAGTTCTTC
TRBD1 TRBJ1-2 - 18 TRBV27 CASSPPPSKGGEGYGYTF TGTGCCAGCAGTCCTCCCCCCTCTAAAGGGGGCGAAGGCTATGGCTACACCTTC
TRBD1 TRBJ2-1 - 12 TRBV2 CASRDRVGEQFF TGTGCCAGCAGAGACAGGGTGGGTGAGCAGTTCTTC
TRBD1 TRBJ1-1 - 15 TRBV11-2 CASSSDRGIYTEAFF TGTGCCAGCAGTTCGGACAGGGGCATTTACACTGAAGCTTTCTTT
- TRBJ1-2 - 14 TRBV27 CASSWGGRNYGYTF TGTGCCAGCAGTTGGGGGGGAAGAAACTATGGCTACACCTTC
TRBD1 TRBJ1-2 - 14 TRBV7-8 CASSGQGAVYGYTF TGTGCCAGCAGCGGTCAGGGGGCGGTCTATGGCTACACCTTC
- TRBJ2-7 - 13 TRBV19 CASSAGYTYEQYF TGTGCCAGTAGTGCGGGGTATACCTACGAGCAGTACTTC
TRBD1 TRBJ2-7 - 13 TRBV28 CASRLDRAPEQYF TGTGCCAGCAGGCTGGACAGGGCGCCCGAGCAGTACTTC
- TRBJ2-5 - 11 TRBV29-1 CSVVGRETQYF TGCAGCGTTGTTGGGAGAGAGACCCAGTACTTC
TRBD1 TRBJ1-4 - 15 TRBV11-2 CASSARGQVVEKLFF TGTGCCAGCAGCGCGAGAGGACAGGTCGTTGAAAAACTGTTTTTT
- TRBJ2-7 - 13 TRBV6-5 CASSKGLDYEQYF TGTGCCAGCAGTAAGGGGCTGGACTACGAGCAGTACTTC
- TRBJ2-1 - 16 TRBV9 CASSVASHRSYNEQFF TGTGCCAGCAGCGTAGCTAGTCACCGCTCCTACAATGAGCAGTTCTTC
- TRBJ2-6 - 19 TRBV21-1 CASGTAGTLPKTGANVLTF TGTGCCAGCGGCACGGCGGGCACCCTCCCCAAAACTGGGGCCAACGTCCTGACTTTC
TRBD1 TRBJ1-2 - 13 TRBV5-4 CASSRDSNYGYTF TGTGCCAGCAGTCGGGACAGCAACTATGGCTACACCTTC
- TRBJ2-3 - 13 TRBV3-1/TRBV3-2 CASSPQLPDTQYF TGTGCCAGCAGCCCCCAACTACCAGATACGCAGTATTTT
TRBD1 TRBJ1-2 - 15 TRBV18 CASSRGQTDSYGYTF TGTGCCAGCTCACGGGGACAGACAGATTCCTATGGCTACACCTTC
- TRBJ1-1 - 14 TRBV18 CASSPQPGAAEAFF TGTGCCAGCTCACCACAACCAGGGGCCGCTGAAGCTTTCTTT
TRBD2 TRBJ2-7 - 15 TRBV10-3 CAISDLREGAYEQYF TGTGCCATCAGTGATTTGCGGGAGGGCGCCTACGAGCAGTACTTC
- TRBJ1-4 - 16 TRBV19 CASSTLPRGMDEKLFF TGTGCCAGTAGTACTCTACCACGGGGGATGGATGAAAAACTGTTTTTT
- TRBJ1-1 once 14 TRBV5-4 CASSYQQGGTEAFF TGTGCCAGCAGCTATCAACAAGGGGGCACTGAAGCTTTCTTT
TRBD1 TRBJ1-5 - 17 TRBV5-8 CASGNRDRTRSNQPQHF TGTGCCAGCGGCAACCGGGACAGAACTCGTAGCAATCAGCCCCAGCATTTT
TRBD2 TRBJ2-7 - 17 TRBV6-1 CASSEVVPSGGSYEQYF TGTGCCAGCAGTGAAGTTGTCCCTAGCGGGGGGTCCTACGAGCAGTACTTC
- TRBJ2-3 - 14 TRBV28 CASSLDGITDTQYF TGTGCCAGCAGTTTAGACGGGATCACAGATACGCAGTATTTT
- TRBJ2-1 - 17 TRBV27 CASSLFGSRSGDNEQFF TGTGCCAGCAGTTTATTTGGTAGTCGAAGTGGAGACAATGAGCAGTTCTTC
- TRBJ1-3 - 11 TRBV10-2 CASSSGNTIYF TGCGCCAGCAGTAGCGGAAACACCATATATTTT
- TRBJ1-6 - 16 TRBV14 CASSQEGFGGYSPLHF TGTGCCAGCAGCCAAGAGGGTTTCGGGGGGTATTCACCCCTCCACTTT